This passage covers 3 T cell receptor beta chains from one sample sequenced in a study of T-cell reconstitution after alpha-beta-depleted transplantation in children. The library targeted TCRbeta and was prepared with unique molecular identifiers. TCRdb ran MiXCR on the PCR reads and lists one entry per CDR3 protein. In the table there are about 500,000 distinct CDR3 sequences, around a third of which are singletons. This specimen was PBMCs from the stem cell graft donor, taken from the stem cell graft. These receptor sequences come from a human donor who donated a stem cell graft to a child with aplastic anemia.

This clonotype was seen repeatedly, ten times or more. The chain links TRBV27 to TRBJ1-1; D not certain. Germline V CDR1 and CDR2: MNHEY, SMNVEV (reference sequence). The CDR3 loop spans 13 amino acids. V was cut by 5 bases and J by 1 base, with 8 bases left in between. CDR3 sequence: CASSLSENTEAFF. The DNA of the CDR3 is TGTGCCAGCAGTCTTTCTGAGAACACTGAAGCTTTCTTT.

The chain carries TRBV2 and TRBJ2-1, with D possibly being TRBD2 (6 bases). The CDR3 contains 16 residues. The V gene's germline CDR1 is SNHLY and CDR2 FYNNEI. The germline V and J ends were trimmed by 7 bases and 0 bases, with 16 bases remaining between them. CDR3 bases: TGTGCCAGCACGGAGGGGACTCCTACCTCCTACAATGAGCAGTTCTTC. The encoded protein is CASTEGTPTSYNEQFF.

This chain links TRBV7-9 with TRBJ2-5; D is undetermined. The CDR3 contains 15 residues. Deletions cut 5 bases from V and 0 bases from J, with 13 bases between. Germline CDR1 is SEHNR and CDR2 is FQNEAQ (reference sequence). The CDR3 protein is CASSHYEMDQETQYF. The CDR3 DNA sequence: TGTGCCAGCAGCCATTATGAAATGGACCAAGAGACCCAGTACTTC.